A single sample is the source of the 29 T cell receptor beta chains below, sequenced in a study of blood T cell repertoires in COVID-19. Clones were sequenced by immunoSEQ multiplex PCR, and TCRdb holds only the in-frame ones, with some missing. In the table there are approximately 250,000 clones, 75% to 90% of which are singletons. Source material: peripheral blood. The receptors were sampled from a man in his 60s who had recovered from COVID-19.

This chain links TRBV11-2 with TRBJ2-1; D might be TRBD1 (5 bases). CDR3 length: 14 amino acids. Germline CDR1 SGHAT, CDR2 FQNNGV. Trimming cost V 1 base and J 6 bases, with 10 bases left between them. Here the CDR3 DNA reads TGTGCCAGCAGCTTAGGACAGAGGAGCAATGAGCAGTTCTTC. Its protein product is CASSLGQRSNEQFF. Filled out from reference TRBV11-2 and TRBJ2-1, the complete variable domain reads EAGVAQSPRYKIIEKRQSVAFWCNPISGHATLYWYQQILGQGPKLLIQFQNNGVVDDSQLPKDRFSAERLKGVDSTLKIQPAKLEDSAVYLCASSLGQRSNEQFFGPGTRLTVL.

The chain carries TRBV30 and TRBJ2-1, with 8 bases aligning to TRBD1. V was clipped by 3 bases and J by 6 bases; unmatched bases: 10. Germline CDR1 GTSNPN, CDR2 SVGIG (reference sequence). CDR3 length equals 15 residues. The CDR3 nucleotides are TGTGCCTGGAGCGGCGATAGAACAGGGGGCAATGAGCAGTTCTTC. Amino acids: CAWSGDRTGGNEQFF.

The genes are TRBV6-1 and TRBJ1-2; D is perhaps TRBD1 (5 bases). The V end was cut by 1 base, the J end by 5 bases, with 11 bases between. This CDR3 has 14 residues. From germline, CDR1 is MNHNS and CDR2 SASEGT. The CDR3 DNA reads as TGTGCCAGCAGTGAAGTTACAGGCTCGTATGGCTACACCTTC. The encoded protein is CASSEVTGSYGYTF.

The chain employs TRBV7-2 and TRBJ2-1; D unclear. The germline V and J ends were trimmed by 6 bases and 3 bases, with 15 bases remaining between them. This CDR3 spans 15 amino acids. Germline V CDR1 and CDR2: SGHTA, FQGNSA. CDR3 DNA: TGTGCCAGCAGTCCGCAGCGCACGGTCTACAATGAGCAGTTCTTC. Amino acids: CASSPQRTVYNEQFF.

This clone appeared once. The chain joins TRBV25-1 to TRBJ2-7, with 8 bases fitting TRBD1. The V gene end was trimmed by 6 bases and the J gene end by 3 bases; junction bases not matched to a gene: 7. The CDR3 is made up of 14 amino acids. Germline V gives CDR1 MGHDK, CDR2 SYGVNS. The CDR3 nucleotides read TGTGCCAGCAGGACAGGGGACGGCCGCTACGAGCAGTACTTC. This encodes CASRTGDGRYEQYF.

This clone was observed a handful of times. The CDR3 nucleotides are TGTGCCAGCGCCCCGACGGGGACTGGGGCCAACGTCCTGACTTTC. This codes for CASAPTGTGANVLTF. The V call is TRBV28, the J call TRBJ2-6, with D perhaps matching TRBD2 (5 bases). Trimming removed 8 bases from V and 2 bases from J, with 13 bases in between. Germline CDR1 reads MDHEN; CDR2 reads SYDVKM. This CDR3 has 15 residues.

This sequence joins TRBV5-5 and TRBJ2-3; TRBD1 agrees at 7 bases. The J segment lost 2 bases and the V segment lost 4 bases, leaving 10 bases of the junction unmatched. This CDR3 is built from 16 residues. Germline assignment: CDR1 SGHKS and CDR2 YYEKEE (reference sequence). The CDR3 nucleotides are TGTGCCAGCAGCCCCAATGGACAGGCTTCCACAGATACGCAGTATTTT. It codes for CASSPNGQASTDTQYF.

The V and J genes are TRBV6-6 and TRBJ2-3, with TRBD1 as a possible D gene (6 bases). The ends were cut back, 5 bases at V and 5 bases at J, with 23 bases in the middle. CDR3 length equals 17 residues. The germline V gene encodes CDR1 MNHNY and CDR2 SVGAGI (reference sequence). The CDR3 loop is CASSQTGGQGSVDTQYF. CDR3 bases: TGTGCCAGCAGTCAGACAGGTGGGCAGGGATCAGTAGATACGCAGTATTTT.

The chain joins TRBV19 to TRBJ2-1; TRBD2 agrees at 8 bases. CDR3 size: 13 residues. J lost 7 bases, V lost 6 bases, and 5 bases had no gene match. Germline V gene sequence: CDR1 LNHDA, CDR2 SQIVND (reference sequence). This CDR3 reads CASSPAGGNEQFF. The DNA of the CDR3 is TGTGCCAGTAGCCCTGCGGGGGGAAATGAGCAGTTCTTC.

The chain employs TRBV29-1 and TRBJ1-2; TRBD1 aligns across 9 bases. Germline V gene sequence: CDR1 SQVTM, CDR2 ANQGSEA. The CDR3 has 13 residues. V lost 7 bases, J lost 7 bases, and 10 bases stayed unmatched. This CDR3 reads CSAGPGQGFGYTF. The CDR3, as DNA: TGCAGCGCCGGCCCGGGACAGGGCTTTGGCTACACCTTC.

The chain recombines TRBV7-2 with TRBJ1-2; 11 bases match TRBD1. The J segment lost 7 bases and the V segment lost 0 bases, leaving 7 bases of the junction unmatched. This CDR3 comprises 16 residues. Germline V gene lookup returns CDR1 SGHTA and CDR2 FQGNSA. In DNA form, the CDR3 reads TGTGCCAGCAGCTTAGCGGACAGGGGGCGGTTTCTTGGCTACACCTTC. The encoded protein is CASSLADRGRFLGYTF. The whole variable domain, remainder taken from reference TRBV7-2 and TRBJ1-2, is GAGVSQSPSNKVTEKGKDVELRCDPISGHTALYWYRQSLGQGLEFLIYFQGNSAPDKSGLPSDRFSAERTGGSVSTLTIQRTQQEDSAVYLCASSLADRGRFLGYTFGSGTRLTVV.

This chain links TRBV19 with TRBJ1-6; 7 bases match TRBD1. V lost 5 bases, J lost 7 bases, and 5 bases stayed unmatched. Germline-derived CDR1 and CDR2 are LNHDA and SQIVND (reference sequence). This CDR3 has 14 residues. The DNA of the CDR3 is TGTGCCAGTAGTGAGCGACAGGGAAATTCACCCCTCCACTTT. It is translated as CASSERQGNSPLHF.

The rearrangement uses TRBV6-5 and TRBJ1-4; 8 positions agree with TRBD1. From germline, CDR1 is MNHEY and CDR2 SVGAGI. The CDR3 is 16 amino acids. V shed 2 bases, J shed 8 bases, and the junction held 10 bases outside the gene matches. The CDR3 sequence is CASSYLQTGDVEKLFF. CDR3 in DNA: TGTGCCAGCAGTTACCTCCAGACAGGGGACGTAGAAAAACTGTTTTTT.

The rearrangement joins TRBV24-1 to TRBJ2-7; 12 bases map to TRBD1. Germline loops: CDR1 KGHDR, CDR2 SFDVKD. V gave up 6 bases and J gave up 5 bases; unmatched junction bases: 7. CDR3 length equals 15 residues. CDR3 residues: CATSSAGTGGHEQYF. CDR3 in DNA: TGTGCCACCAGTTCTGCCGGGACAGGGGGCCACGAGCAGTACTTC.

This chain joins TRBV5-1 and TRBJ2-5; 12 nucleotides match TRBD2. Germline trimming cut 4 bases from V and 4 bases from J; bases unmatched to any gene: 20. Germline V gene data show CDR1 as SGHRS and CDR2 as YFSETQ. The CDR3 length is 20 residues. This CDR3 reads CASSPIKTSGSFGAIETQYF. The CDR3 bases are TGCGCCAGCAGCCCCATTAAGACTAGCGGGAGTTTTGGGGCTATAGAGACCCAGTACTTC.

CDR3 sequence: CASSWGVRNTEAFF. The CDR3 DNA is TGTGCCAGCAGCTGGGGGGTAAGAAACACTGAAGCTTTCTTT. This chain joins TRBV5-8 and TRBJ1-1, with D tentatively TRBD1 (5 bases). Germline values: CDR1 SGHTS, CDR2 YDEGEE. V lost 3 bases and J 2 bases, leaving 11 bases between the germline ends. CDR3 length: 14 residues.

The gene calls are TRBV4-2 and TRBJ1-4; D might be TRBD1 (6 bases). The CDR3 spans 15 residues. V lost 2 bases and J 8 bases, leaving 15 bases between the germline ends. CDR1 is LGHNA and CDR2 is YNFKEQ in the germline V gene. The CDR3 protein is CASSQTGQQYEKLFF. CDR3 in DNA: TGTGCCAGCAGCCAAACCGGACAGCAATACGAAAAACTGTTTTTT.

This chain joins TRBV5-1 and TRBJ2-7; 7 nucleotides agree with TRBD1. The CDR3 contains 15 residues. Per the germline V gene, CDR1 is SGHRS and CDR2 is YFSETQ. With 4 bases clipped from V and 3 bases from J, the junction kept 10 bases outside the gene matches. The CDR3 loop is CASSPMQGQSYEQYF. CDR3 sequence (DNA): TGCGCCAGCAGCCCCATGCAGGGACAGAGCTACGAGCAGTACTTC.

This chain connects TRBV2 to TRBJ2-1; D gene uncertain. The V gene's germline CDR1 is SNHLY and CDR2 FYNNEI. Trimming took off 4 bases at V and 8 bases at J, with 9 bases between the two ends. The CDR3 spans 12 residues. CDR3 residues: CASSGTGYEQFF. CDR3 coding DNA: TGTGCCAGCAGTGGCACGGGTTATGAGCAGTTCTTC. The whole variable domain, remainder taken from reference TRBV2 and TRBJ2-1, is EPEVTQTPSHQVTQMGQEVILRCVPISNHLYFYWYRQILGQKVEFLVSFYNNEISEKSEIFDDQFSVERPDGSNFTLKIRSTKLEDSAMYFCASSGTGYEQFFGPGTRLTVL.

The chain recombines TRBV5-1 with TRBJ2-3; TRBD2 might be the D (6 bases). Trimming removed 2 bases at V and 4 bases at J, with 11 bases between. Germline V lookup: CDR1 SGHRS, CDR2 YFSETQ. The CDR3 is 14 residues long. CDR3 protein: CASSFGSHPDTQYF. CDR3 DNA: TGCGCCAGCAGCTTCGGGAGCCACCCAGATACGCAGTATTTT.

CDR3 DNA sequence: TGCGCCAGCAGCTTACAGGGGGCTGGGGATACGCAGTATTTT. Its protein product is CASSLQGAGDTQYF. V and J are TRBV5-1 and TRBJ2-3, with TRBD1 matching over 9 bases. Germline V gene data show CDR1 as SGHRS and CDR2 as YFSETQ. The trim removed 2 bases at V and 6 bases at J, leaving 4 bases unmatched. The CDR3 runs 14 residues.

This clone was seen a handful of times. The rearrangement joins TRBV24-1 to TRBJ1-5; D remains ambiguous. V was shortened by 1 base and J by 6 bases, with 6 bases between the two germline ends. Germline V gene lookup returns CDR1 KGHDR and CDR2 SFDVKD. The CDR3 extends over 13 amino acids. The CDR3 protein is CATSDFVGQPQHF. The CDR3 region has the DNA TGTGCCACCAGTGATTTCGTCGGTCAGCCCCAGCATTTT.

The genes are TRBV27 and TRBJ2-7, with 11 bases lining up with TRBD2. The CDR3 sequence is 15 residues long. The V segment lost 6 bases and the J segment 7 bases; nucleotides outside the gene matches: 11. Looked up from germline, CDR1 is MNHEY and CDR2 is SMNVEV (reference sequence). The CDR3 DNA is TGTGCCAGCAGAACCGGGACTAGCGGCCTTCGGGAGCAGTACTTC. Translating gives CASRTGTSGLREQYF.

This clone has just one count. The chain employs TRBV5-6 and TRBJ1-2; D perhaps matches TRBD1 (6 bases). This CDR3 region has 12 residues. Germline CDR1 SGHDT, CDR2 YYEEEE. The V gene lost 4 bases and the J gene lost 6 bases, with 10 bases spanning the gap. The CDR3 DNA follows: TGTGCCAGCAGCCCCGGACAGAATGGCTACACCTTC. Translation: CASSPGQNGYTF.

The CDR3 region has the DNA TGTGCCAGCAGCTTAGACAATTATAGCAATCAGCCCCAGCATTTT. Translated: CASSLDNYSNQPQHF. V usage is TRBV7-8 and J usage is TRBJ1-5; D unresolved. Germline V gene sequence: CDR1 SGHVS, CDR2 FQNEAQ. The CDR3 extends over 15 amino acids. V was pared by 1 base and J by 0 bases, with 7 bases between.

This clone was counted only a few times. The chain is built from TRBV4-2 and TRBJ1-4; TRBD1 matches 7 bases. The junction had 2 bases not matched to a gene; V was cut back by 7 bases and J by 0 bases. The CDR3 has 14 amino acids. CDR1 and CDR2 (germline): LGHNA, YNFKEQ. The CDR3 is CASKGAATNEKLFF. CDR3 DNA: TGTGCCAGCAAGGGGGCAGCAACTAATGAAAAACTGTTTTTT.

The rearrangement uses TRBV2 and TRBJ1-5; 7 bases are shared with TRBD1. Trimming at V came to 6 bases and at J to 3 bases, leaving 5 bases not matched to a gene. The CDR3 runs 14 residues. Germline lookup yields CDR1 SNHLY and CDR2 FYNNEI. CDR3: CASRKGQNNQPQHF. The CDR3 DNA is TGTGCCAGCAGAAAGGGACAGAACAATCAGCCCCAGCATTTT.

This chain uses TRBV5-1 with TRBJ2-1; TRBD1 is a possible D gene (6 bases). This CDR3 has 14 amino acids. V lost 0 bases, J lost 5 bases, and 9 bases lay in between. Germline-derived CDR1 and CDR2 are SGHRS and YFSETQ. CDR3 nucleotide sequence: TGCGCCAGCAGCTTGGAACAGGGTAACAATGAGCAGTTCTTC. Amino acids: CASSLEQGNNEQFF.

This sequence joins TRBV11-2 and TRBJ2-2; D call uncertain. CDR3 length: 15 residues. Trimming cost V 1 base and J 0 bases, with 6 bases left between them. CDR1 is SGHAT and CDR2 is FQNNGV in the germline V gene. This CDR3 reads CASSLGRTNTGELFF. The CDR3 DNA follows: TGTGCCAGCAGCTTAGGGAGAACGAACACCGGGGAGCTGTTTTTT.